Listed below are T cell receptor beta chains from one sample, sequenced in a study of blood T cell repertoires in COVID-19. This table comes from immunoSEQ multiplex PCR, and its TCRdb copy is limited to in-frame clones, with some not included. The sample lists approximately 360,000 clones, around 89% occurring once. The source material was peripheral blood. The receptor set was obtained from a man aged 40-55 years with acute or convalescent COVID-19. The CDR3 runs from the conserved cysteine through the conserved F or W. Each record gives: D gene, J gene, clone size, V gene, CDR3 protein, CDR3 DNA. D genes are given only for firm matches. A clone size is listed for some rows: how often the clone was seen (once, few, many), or a class if it is expanded.

TRBD2	TRBJ2-5	-	TRBV7-9	CASSFGTSGLMETQYF	TGTGCCAGCAGCTTTGGGACTAGCGGGTTGATGGAGACCCAGTACTTC
-	TRBJ1-2	few	TRBV4-2	CASSQVWRDSNYGYTF	TGTGCCAGCAGCCAAGTTTGGCGGGATTCTAACTATGGCTACACCTTC
-	TRBJ2-7	few	TRBV3-1/TRBV3-2	CASSHGEVAACSYEQYF	TGTGCCAGCAGCCATGGAGAGGTGGCAGCATGCTCCTACGAGCAGTACTTC
-	TRBJ2-6	-	TRBV4-1	CASSEASGANVLTF	TGCGCCAGCAGCGAGGCTTCTGGGGCCAACGTCCTGACTTTC
-	TRBJ2-2	-	TRBV9	CASRQSWTENTGELFF	TGTGCCAGCAGACAATCTTGGACAGAGAACACCGGGGAGCTGTTTTTT
TRBD1	TRBJ2-1	-	TRBV27	CASSFRQGAYNEQFF	TGTGCCAGCAGTTTTAGGCAGGGGGCTTACAATGAGCAGTTCTTC
TRBD1	TRBJ2-2	-	TRBV6-4	CASRGEEGATGELFF	TGTGCCAGCAGAGGGGAAGAGGGGGCCACCGGGGAGCTGTTTTTT
TRBD1	TRBJ2-7	-	TRBV7-9	CASSPGTGGLEQYF	TGTGCCAGCAGTCCAGGGACAGGGGGTCTCGAGCAGTACTTC
TRBD2	TRBJ2-3	-	TRBV15	CATSSSGSFTDTQYF	TGTGCCACCAGCAGTAGCGGGTCCTTCACAGATACGCAGTATTTT
TRBD1	TRBJ1-2	-	TRBV7-3	CASSGSPGQGAGYTF	TGTGCCAGCAGCGGATCACCGGGACAGGGGGCTGGCTACACCTTC